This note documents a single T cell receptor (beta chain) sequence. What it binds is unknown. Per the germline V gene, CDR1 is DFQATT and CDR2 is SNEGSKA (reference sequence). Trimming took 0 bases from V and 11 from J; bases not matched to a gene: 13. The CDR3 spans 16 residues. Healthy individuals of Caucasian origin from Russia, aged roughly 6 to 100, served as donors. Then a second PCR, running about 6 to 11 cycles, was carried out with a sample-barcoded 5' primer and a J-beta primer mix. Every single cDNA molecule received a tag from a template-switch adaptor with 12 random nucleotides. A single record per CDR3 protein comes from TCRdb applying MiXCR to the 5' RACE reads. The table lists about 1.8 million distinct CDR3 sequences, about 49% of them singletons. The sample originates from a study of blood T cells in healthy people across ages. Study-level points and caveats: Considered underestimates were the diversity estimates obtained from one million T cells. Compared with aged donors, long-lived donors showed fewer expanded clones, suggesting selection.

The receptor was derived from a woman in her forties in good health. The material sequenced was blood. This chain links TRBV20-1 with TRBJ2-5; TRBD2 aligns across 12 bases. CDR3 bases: TGCAGTGCTAGAGACGCGGCACTAGCGGGGGGCGATGAGCAGTACTTC. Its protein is CSARDAALAGGDEQYF.